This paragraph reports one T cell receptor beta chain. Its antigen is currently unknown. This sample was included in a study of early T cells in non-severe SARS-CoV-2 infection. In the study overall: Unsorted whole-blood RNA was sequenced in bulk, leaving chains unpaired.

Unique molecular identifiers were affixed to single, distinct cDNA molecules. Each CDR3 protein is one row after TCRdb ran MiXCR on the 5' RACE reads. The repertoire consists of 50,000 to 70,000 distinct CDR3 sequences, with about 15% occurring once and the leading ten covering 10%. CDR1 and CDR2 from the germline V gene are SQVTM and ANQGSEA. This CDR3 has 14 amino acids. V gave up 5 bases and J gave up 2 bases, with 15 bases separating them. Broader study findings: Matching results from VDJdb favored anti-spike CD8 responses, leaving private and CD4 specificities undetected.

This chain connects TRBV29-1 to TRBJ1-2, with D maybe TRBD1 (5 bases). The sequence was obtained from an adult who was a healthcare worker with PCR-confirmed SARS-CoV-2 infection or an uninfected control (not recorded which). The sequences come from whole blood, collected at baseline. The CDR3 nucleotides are TGCAGCGTTTTGGGGGGGGACGGAAACTATGGCTACACCTTC. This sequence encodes CSVLGGDGNYGYTF.